The source of this T cell receptor (beta chain) is a study of control samples from healthy donors and cancer patients. V dropped 4 bases and J dropped 2 bases, with 5 bases sitting between them. CDR3 length equals 12 residues. Germline values: CDR1 MGHRA, CDR2 YSYEKL. Profiling relied on immunoSEQ multiplex PCR, and the TCRdb table lists in-frame clones only, not all of them. The sample shows about 140,000 clones, 85% to 90% of them seen only once. The receptor was derived from a man aged 18 to 29 in good health. The sequencing sample was made of blood. This chain uses TRBV4-1 with TRBJ1-1; D is uncertain. CDR3 sequence: CASSPFNTEAFF. DNA for the CDR3: TGCGCCAGCAGCCCCTTTAACACTGAAGCTTTCTTT.